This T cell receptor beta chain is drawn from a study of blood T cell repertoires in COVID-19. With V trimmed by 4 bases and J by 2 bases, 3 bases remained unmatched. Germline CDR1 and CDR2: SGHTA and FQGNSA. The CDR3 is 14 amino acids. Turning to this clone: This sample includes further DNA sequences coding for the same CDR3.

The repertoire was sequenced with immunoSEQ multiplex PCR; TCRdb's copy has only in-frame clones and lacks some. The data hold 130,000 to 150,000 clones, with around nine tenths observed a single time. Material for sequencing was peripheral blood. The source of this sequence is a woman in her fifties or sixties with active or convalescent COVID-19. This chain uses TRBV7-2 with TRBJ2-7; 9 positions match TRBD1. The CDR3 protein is CASSSGQGPYEQYF. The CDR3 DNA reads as TGTGCCAGCAGCTCAGGACAGGGGCCCTACGAGCAGTACTTC.